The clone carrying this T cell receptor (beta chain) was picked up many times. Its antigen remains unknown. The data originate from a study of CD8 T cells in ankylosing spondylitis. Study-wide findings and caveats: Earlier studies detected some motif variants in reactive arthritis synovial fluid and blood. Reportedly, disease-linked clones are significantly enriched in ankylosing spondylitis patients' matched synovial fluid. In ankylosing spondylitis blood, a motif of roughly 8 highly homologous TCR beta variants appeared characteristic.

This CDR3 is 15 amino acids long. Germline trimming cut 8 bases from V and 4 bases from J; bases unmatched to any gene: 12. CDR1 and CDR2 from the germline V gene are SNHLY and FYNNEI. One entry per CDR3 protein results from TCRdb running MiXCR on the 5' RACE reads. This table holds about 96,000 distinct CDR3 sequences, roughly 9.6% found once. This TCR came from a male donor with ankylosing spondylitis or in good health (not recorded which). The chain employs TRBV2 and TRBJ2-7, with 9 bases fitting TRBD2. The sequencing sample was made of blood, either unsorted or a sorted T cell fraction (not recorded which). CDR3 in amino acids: CASRLAEAFSYEQYF. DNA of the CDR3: TGTGCCAGCCGACTAGCGGAAGCCTTCTCTTACGAGCAGTACTTC.